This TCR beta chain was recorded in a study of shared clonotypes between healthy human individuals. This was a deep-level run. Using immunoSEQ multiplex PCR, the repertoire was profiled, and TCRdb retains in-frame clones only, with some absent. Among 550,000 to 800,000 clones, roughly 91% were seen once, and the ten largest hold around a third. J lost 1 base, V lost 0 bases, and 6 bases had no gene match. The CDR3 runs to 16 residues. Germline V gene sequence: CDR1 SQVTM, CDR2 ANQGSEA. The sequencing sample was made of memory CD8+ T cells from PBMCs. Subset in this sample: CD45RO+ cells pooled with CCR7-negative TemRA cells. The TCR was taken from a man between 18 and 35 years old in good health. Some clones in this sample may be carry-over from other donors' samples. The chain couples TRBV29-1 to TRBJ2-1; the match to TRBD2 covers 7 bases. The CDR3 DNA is TGCAGCGTTGAAGACCTCCCAGCGGGGTCCTACAATGAGCAGTTCTTC. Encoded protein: CSVEDLPAGSYNEQFF.